Listed here are 4 T cell receptor beta chains from one sample, sequenced in a study of blood T cell repertoires in COVID-19. TCRdb's table, derived via immunoSEQ multiplex PCR, lists solely in-frame clones and lacks some. The sample has about 300,000 clones; 89% are singletons. The specimen sequenced was peripheral blood. Receptor source: a man aged 18-30 years who had recovered from COVID-19.

The rearrangement joins TRBV7-9 to TRBJ2-3; 10 bases agree with TRBD2. There are 16 residues in the CDR3. Trimming at V came to 3 bases and at J to 4 bases, leaving 7 bases not matched to a gene. Germline values: CDR1 SEHNR, CDR2 FQNEAQ (reference sequence). The CDR3: CASSFPERGGPDTQYF. The DNA of the CDR3 is TGTGCCAGCAGCTTCCCGGAGCGGGGGGGCCCAGATACGCAGTATTTT. The full variable domain, completed using reference TRBV7-9 and TRBJ2-3, is DTGVSQNPRHKITKRGQNVTFRCDPISEHNRLYWYRQTLGQGPEFLTYFQNEAQLEKSRLLSDRFSAERPKGSFSTLEIQRTEQGDSAMYLCASSFPERGGPDTQYFGPGTRLTVL.

The chain recombines TRBV6-2 or TRBV6-3 with TRBJ2-1, with 9 bases identical to TRBD2. V was clipped by 5 bases and J by 2 bases; unmatched bases: 7. The CDR3 spans 16 residues. Germline V gene lookup returns CDR1 MNHEY and CDR2 SVGEGT. The DNA for the CDR3 is TGTGCCAGCAGTCCGCGAGCGGGGGGACCCTACAATGAGCAGTTCTTC. Translation gives CASSPRAGGPYNEQFF.

This chain joins TRBV20-1 and TRBJ1-5; no firm D call. Trimming took off 3 bases at V and 2 bases at J, with 14 bases between the two ends. The germline V gene encodes CDR1 DFQATT and CDR2 SNEGSKA (reference sequence). The CDR3 extends over 15 amino acids. In DNA, the CDR3 is TGCAGTGCTAGTAGACTCCCCGGCGGCAATCAGCCCCAGCATTTT. Its translation is CSASRLPGGNQPQHF.

This chain joins TRBV3-1 (or the pseudogene TRBV3-2) and TRBJ1-1, with D tentatively TRBD1 (6 bases). Germline values: CDR1 LGHDT, CDR2 YNNKEL (reference sequence). V lost 0 bases, J lost 1 base, and 15 bases lay in between. The length of the CDR3 is 17 residues. CDR3 in amino acids: CASSQELARGRNTEAFF. Written as DNA, the CDR3 is TGTGCCAGCAGCCAAGAGTTGGCCAGGGGCAGGAACACTGAAGCTTTCTTT.